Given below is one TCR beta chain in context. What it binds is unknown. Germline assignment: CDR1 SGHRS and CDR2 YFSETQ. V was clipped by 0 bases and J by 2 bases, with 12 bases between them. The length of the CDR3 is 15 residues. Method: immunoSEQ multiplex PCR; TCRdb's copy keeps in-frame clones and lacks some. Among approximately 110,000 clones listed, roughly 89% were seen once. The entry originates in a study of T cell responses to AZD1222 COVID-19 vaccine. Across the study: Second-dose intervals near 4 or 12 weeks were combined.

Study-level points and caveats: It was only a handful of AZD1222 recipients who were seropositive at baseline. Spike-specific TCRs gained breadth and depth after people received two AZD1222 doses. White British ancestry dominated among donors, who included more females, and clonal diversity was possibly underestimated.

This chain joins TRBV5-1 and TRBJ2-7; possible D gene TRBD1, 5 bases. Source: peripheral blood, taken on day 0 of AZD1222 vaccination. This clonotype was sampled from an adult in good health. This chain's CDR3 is CASSLVSRGAYEQYF. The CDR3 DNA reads TGCGCCAGCAGCTTGGTGAGTAGGGGCGCCTACGAGCAGTACTTC.